This is a list of T cell receptor beta chains from one sample in a study of CD4+ T cells in melanoma. Assay used: immunoSEQ multiplex PCR; TCRdb lists only in-frame clones, some missing. The sample has some 120,000 clones; around 92% are singletons. Material for sequencing was peripheral blood. The source is a human donor with melanoma. CDR3s include the opening cysteine and the closing phenylalanine or tryptophan. D genes are given only for firm matches. A row's size may be missing; if present it is once, few, many or a size class.

TRBV30,NA,TRBJ1-1,NA,TGTGCCTGGAGACGACAGAGGAACACTGAAGCTTTCTTT,CAWRRQRNTEAFF
TRBV27,NA,TRBJ1-4,TRBD1,TGTGCCAGCAGCCGACAGGGGGAAAATGAAAAACTGTTTTTT,CASSRQGENEKLFF
TRBV11-3,NA,TRBJ2-5,NA,TGTGCCAGCAGCTCAAACAGGAAAGAGACCCAGTACTTC,CASSSNRKETQYF
TRBV2,NA,TRBJ2-7,NA,TGTGCCGGCTCCCGGGACAACTTCGAGCAGTACTTC,CAGSRDNFEQYF
TRBV10-3,NA,TRBJ2-3,TRBD2,TGTGCCATCAGTGAGTACAGCGGGGGGGCCGGTGGCACAGATACGCAGTATTTT,CAISEYSGGAGGTDTQYF
TRBV7-9,NA,TRBJ2-2,NA,TGTGCCAGCAGCTTCGGCCCTCTAAAGGGGGCCGGGGAGCTGTTTTTT,CASSFGPLKGAGELFF
TRBV28,NA,TRBJ2-7,NA,TGTGCCAGCAGTCCAATTATCTCCTACGAGCAGTACTTC,CASSPIISYEQYF
TRBV30,NA,TRBJ2-1,NA,TGTGCCTGGAGTCAGAACAATGAGCAGTTCTTC,CAWSQNNEQFF
TRBV7-2,NA,TRBJ2-5,TRBD1,TGTGCCAGCAGCCTAAGGTACAGGGGCGAGACCCAGTACTTC,CASSLRYRGETQYF
TRBV7-3,NA,TRBJ2-2,TRBD2,TGTGCCAGCAGCCCAAATAGCGGGAGGGGGGAGCTGTTTTTT,CASSPNSGRGELFF
TRBV29-1,NA,TRBJ1-1,NA,TGCAGCGTTGAGCGGGAGAACACTGAAGCTTTCTTT,CSVERENTEAFF
TRBV27,once,TRBJ2-3,NA,TGTGCCAGCAGTTTCCCCCAAAGAATGGTGAGGCCCACAGATACGCAGTATTTT,CASSFPQRMVRPTDTQYF
TRBV6-5,NA,TRBJ2-1,NA,TGTGCCAGCAGCCCGAAGCCGTGGGGGAGGAATGAGCAGTTCTTC,CASSPKPWGRNEQFF
TRBV5-4,once,TRBJ2-1,TRBD2,TGTGCCAGCAGCCCCAAAACTAGCGGGTCCCCGACAAATGAGCAGTTCTTC,CASSPKTSGSPTNEQFF
TRBV7-9,NA,TRBJ1-4,NA,TGTGCCAGCAGCTTGATGGGGACTAATGAAAAACTGTTTTTT,CASSLMGTNEKLFF
TRBV28,NA,TRBJ2-4,TRBD1,TGTGCCAGCTCGCCGTACAGGGGTCGTACCAAAAACATTCAGTACTTC,CASSPYRGRTKNIQYF
TRBV9,NA,TRBJ1-6,TRBD1,TGTGCCAGCAGCGTAGCTCCAGGGGGCGATTCACCCCTCCACTTT,CASSVAPGGDSPLHF
TRBV5-6,NA,TRBJ2-5,NA,TGTGCCAGCAGCTCGGCTAGGGGGGGAGAGACCCAGTACTTC,CASSSARGGETQYF
TRBV19,NA,TRBJ1-1,NA,TGTGCCAGTAGTTTTCTCACAGGGTCGTCCACTGAAGCTTTCTTT,CASSFLTGSSTEAFF
TRBV6-5,NA,TRBJ1-2,NA,TGTGCCAGCAGACGACTCGGACAGTCAGCCTATGGCTACACCTTC,CASRRLGQSAYGYTF
TRBV6-6,NA,TRBJ1-3,NA,TGTGCCAGCAGTCCCCCCCCCGGAAACACCATATATTTT,CASSPPPGNTIYF
TRBV11-2,NA,TRBJ2-7,NA,TGTGCCAGCAGCTTACAGCTAGACTCCTACGAGCAGTACTTC,CASSLQLDSYEQYF
TRBV28,NA,TRBJ1-5,NA,TGTGCCAGCAGGACCGGGACCGCGAATCAGCCCCAGCATTTT,CASRTGTANQPQHF
TRBV11-3,NA,TRBJ2-1,NA,TGTGCCAGCAGCCCTAGTAGAGGCAGCCCCTACAATGAGCAGTTCTTC,CASSPSRGSPYNEQFF
TRBV7-9,NA,TRBJ2-7,NA,TGTGCCAGCAGCCAGAGCGACGAGCAGTACTTC,CASSQSDEQYF